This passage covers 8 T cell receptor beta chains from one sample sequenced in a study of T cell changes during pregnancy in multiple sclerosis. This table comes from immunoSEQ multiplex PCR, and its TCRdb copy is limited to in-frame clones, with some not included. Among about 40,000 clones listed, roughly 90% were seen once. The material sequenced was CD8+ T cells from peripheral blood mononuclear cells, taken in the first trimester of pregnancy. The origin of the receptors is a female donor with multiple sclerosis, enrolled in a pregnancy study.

DNA for the CDR3: TGTGCCAGTAGTATAGATCGTTCCAGGGGGCCGGATCCATCACCCCTCCACTTT. It encodes CASSIDRSRGPDPSPLHF. The chain links TRBV19 to TRBJ1-6; 8 positions agree with TRBD1. CDR3 length: 18 amino acids. Trimming removed 0 bases from V and 10 bases from J; junction bases left unmatched: 14. CDR1 is LNHDA and CDR2 is SQIVND in the germline V gene (reference sequence).

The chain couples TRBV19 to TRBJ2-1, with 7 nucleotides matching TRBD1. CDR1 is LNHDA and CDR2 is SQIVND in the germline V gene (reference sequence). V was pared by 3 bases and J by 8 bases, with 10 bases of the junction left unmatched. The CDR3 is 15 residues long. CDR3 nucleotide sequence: TGTGCCAGTAGTATTGAGGGGGCCCTCGGGGATGAGCAGTTCTTC. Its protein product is CASSIEGALGDEQFF.

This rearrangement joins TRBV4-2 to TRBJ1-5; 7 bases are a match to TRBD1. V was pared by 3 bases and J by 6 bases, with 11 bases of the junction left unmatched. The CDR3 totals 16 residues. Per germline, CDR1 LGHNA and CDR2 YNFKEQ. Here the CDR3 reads CASSQDPDRSGQPQHF. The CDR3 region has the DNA TGTGCCAGCAGCCAGGACCCGGACAGGTCTGGTCAGCCCCAGCATTTT.

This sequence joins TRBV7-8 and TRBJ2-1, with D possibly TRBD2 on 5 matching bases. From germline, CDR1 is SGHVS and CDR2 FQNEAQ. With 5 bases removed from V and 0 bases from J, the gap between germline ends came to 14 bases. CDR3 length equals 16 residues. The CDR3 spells CASSGIRGSSYNEQFF. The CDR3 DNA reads TGTGCCAGCAGCGGTATCCGGGGTAGCTCCTACAATGAGCAGTTCTTC.

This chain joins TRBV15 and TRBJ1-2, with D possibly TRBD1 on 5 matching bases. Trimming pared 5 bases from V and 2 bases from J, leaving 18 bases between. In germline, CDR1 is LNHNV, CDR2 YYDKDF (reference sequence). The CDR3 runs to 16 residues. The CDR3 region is CATSDEGHSTNYGYTF. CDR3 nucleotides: TGTGCCACCAGCGATGAAGGACACTCCACAAACTATGGCTACACCTTC. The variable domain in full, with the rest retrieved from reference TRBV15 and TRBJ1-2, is DAMVIQNPRYQVTQFGKPVTLSCSQTLNHNVMYWYQQKSSQAPKLLFHYYDKDFNNEADTPDNFQSRRPNTSFCFLDIRSPGLGDTAMYLCATSDEGHSTNYGYTFGSGTRLTVV.

CDR3 sequence (DNA): TGTGCCAGTCTTGGCGGTTTACAAGGAAACACCATATATTTT. Protein sequence: CASLGGLQGNTIYF. The chain carries TRBV19 and TRBJ1-3; no clear D. V lost 8 bases and J 4 bases, leaving 15 bases between the germline ends. The CDR3 is 14 residues long. Per the germline V gene, CDR1 is LNHDA and CDR2 is SQIVND (reference sequence).

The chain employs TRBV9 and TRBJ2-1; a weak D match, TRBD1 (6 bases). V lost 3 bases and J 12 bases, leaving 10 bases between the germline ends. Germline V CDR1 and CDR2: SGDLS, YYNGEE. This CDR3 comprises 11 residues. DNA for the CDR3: TGTGCCAGCAGCGGGGGGCAGCGGCAGTTCTTC. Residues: CASSGGQRQFF.

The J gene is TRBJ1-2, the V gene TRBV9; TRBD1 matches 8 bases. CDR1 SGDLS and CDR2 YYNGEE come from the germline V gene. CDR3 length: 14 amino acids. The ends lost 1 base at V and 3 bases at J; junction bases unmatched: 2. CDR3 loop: CASSVMTGDYGYTF. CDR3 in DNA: TGTGCCAGCAGCGTAATGACAGGGGACTATGGCTACACCTTC.